These 7 T cell receptor beta chains originate from one sample sequenced in a study of blood T cell repertoires in COVID-19. The protocol was immunoSEQ multiplex PCR, while the TCRdb copy is restricted to in-frame clones and leaves out a portion. The sample holds 200,000 to 250,000 clones; about nine tenths are singletons and the top ten take less than 3.5%. The specimen was peripheral blood. The receptor source for this set is a woman in her sixties with acute or convalescent COVID-19.

This chain connects TRBV15 to TRBJ2-1; 11 bases match TRBD2. CDR3 length: 16 amino acids. The V gene end was trimmed by 3 bases and the J gene end by 5 bases; junction bases not matched to a gene: 6. The V gene's germline CDR1 is LNHNV and CDR2 YYDKDF (reference sequence). CDR3 DNA: TGTGCCACCAGCAGCCCAGGACTAGCGGGCAACAATGAGCAGTTCTTC. Its protein is CATSSPGLAGNNEQFF.

The chain joins TRBV5-6 to TRBJ1-3, with D tentatively TRBD1 (6 bases). Trimming removed 0 bases from V and 1 base from J, with 17 bases in between. The CDR3 consists of 18 residues. Germline V gives CDR1 SGHDT, CDR2 YYEEEE. The DNA for the CDR3 is TGTGCCAGCAGCTTGGAGGGGGGGCCCACCCTTTCTGGAAACACCATATATTTT. Translation: CASSLEGGPTLSGNTIYF.

This chain uses TRBV10-3 with TRBJ2-5, with a weak D call TRBD1 (6 bases). Per the germline V gene, CDR1 is ENHRY and CDR2 is SYGVKD. The germline V and J ends were trimmed by 3 bases and 5 bases, with 16 bases remaining between them. This CDR3 is 15 amino acids long. CDR3 loop: CAISDVGQGLETQYF. The CDR3 DNA reads as TGTGCCATCAGTGACGTGGGGCAGGGGTTGGAGACCCAGTACTTC.

The rearrangement links TRBV19 to TRBJ1-5; D is perhaps TRBD1 (6 bases). CDR1 LNHDA and CDR2 SQIVND come from the germline V gene (reference sequence). There are 15 residues in the CDR3. Trimming took off 5 bases at V and 0 bases at J, with 11 bases between the two ends. CDR3 sequence (DNA): TGTGCCAGTAGTGTTACAGGGAATAGCAATCAGCCCCAGCATTTT. Amino acid sequence: CASSVTGNSNQPQHF. The full variable domain, rest sourced from reference TRBV19 and TRBJ1-5, is DGGITQSPKYLFRKEGQNVTLSCEQNLNHDAMYWYRQDPGQGLRLIYYSQIVNDFQKGDIAEGYSVSREKKESFPLTVTSAQKNPTAFYLCASSVTGNSNQPQHFGDGTRLSIL.

This chain uses TRBV5-1 with TRBJ1-2, with 9 bases fitting TRBD1. Trimming took 4 bases from V and 11 from J; bases not matched to a gene: 9. CDR1 is SGHRS, CDR2 YFSETQ, per germline. The CDR3 contains 13 residues. CDR3 bases: TGCGCCAGCAGCGAGGGACAGGGAGACAAGTACACCTTC. This translates into CASSEGQGDKYTF.

This clone was found a few times. J is TRBJ1-6 and V is TRBV5-8; 7 bases are shared with TRBD1. The CDR3 extends over 16 amino acids. Trimming cost V 3 bases and J 11 bases; bases outside gene matches: 14. Germline values: CDR1 SGHTS, CDR2 YDEGEE. As DNA, the CDR3 is TGTGCCAGCAGCTCTACAGGGGCCCCCATGCTGGCACCCCTCCACTTT. Its translation is CASSSTGAPMLAPLHF.

The gene calls are TRBV10-3 and TRBJ1-6, with D possibly being TRBD1 (6 bases). Trimming shortened V by 4 bases and J by 2 bases, and 6 bases separated the two germline ends. Germline loops: CDR1 ENHRY, CDR2 SYGVKD. This CDR3 is 14 amino acids long. The CDR3 DNA is TGTGCCATCAGTGGGACAGCCTATAATTCACCCCTCCACTTT. It encodes CAISGTAYNSPLHF.